Listed below are T cell receptor beta chains from one sample, sequenced in a study of radiotherapy plus CTLA-4 blockade in lung cancer. The data were produced by immunoSEQ multiplex PCR, yet TCRdb's version contains in-frame clones alone and is incomplete. The sample shows about 15,000 clones, about 70% of them seen only once. The specimen comprised peripheral blood, sampled from a patient treated with radiotherapy plus ipilimumab. The receptors come from a human donor with non-small cell lung cancer whose response to radiotherapy plus ipilimumab could not be evaluated. The CDR3 runs from the conserved cysteine through the conserved F or W. The D gene is left open where the match is weak. Clone sizes are given selectively: once, few, many, or a class where the clone is expanded.

D	size	V	J	DNA	CDR3
TRBD2	few	TRBV10-2	TRBJ2-7	TGCGCCAGCAGTGAGTCAGCGGGGGTCCTCTACGAGCAGTACTTC	CASSESAGVLYEQYF
TRBD1	medium-sized	TRBV10-3	TRBJ1-2	TGTGCCATCAGTGAGTTCCGACAGGGGGGAGGCTACACCTTC	CAISEFRQGGGYTF
TRBD2	.	TRBV30	TRBJ2-5	TGTGCCTGGACCTCCCAGCGGGGGGTCCGGGTGGCCCAGTACTTC	CAWTSQRGVRVAQYF
TRBD2	.	TRBV25-1	TRBJ2-3	TGTGCCAGCACCCCGGGGACTAGCGGGAACACAGATACGCAGTATTTT	CASTPGTSGNTDTQYF
.	.	TRBV6-5	TRBJ1-5	TGTGCCAGCAGTTACTTGTCCAGGAATGATCAGCCCCAGCATTTT	CASSYLSRNDQPQHF
TRBD2	once	TRBV10-1	TRBJ2-5	TGCGCCAGCAGTGAAACTAGCGGGGGTCCCCTCCACTTC	CASSETSGGPLHF
.	.	TRBV4-2	TRBJ2-6	TGTGCCAGCAGCCAAGATCCCGAAGGGGCCTTCGGGGCCAACGTCCTGACTTTC	CASSQDPEGAFGANVLTF
.	.	TRBV6-4	TRBJ1-4	TGTGCCAGCAGTGACTCGAAACAGGGAAAACTGTTTTTT	CASSDSKQGKLFF
TRBD2	.	TRBV25-1	TRBJ2-5	TGTGCCAGCAGTCACTGGACTAGCGGAGAGACCCAGTACTTC	CASSHWTSGETQYF
TRBD2	.	TRBV7-2	TRBJ2-3	TGTGCCAGCACGAGGGGAGGGGTAGTAGATACGCAGTATTTT	CASTRGGVVDTQYF
.	few	TRBV7-9	TRBJ1-1	TGTGCCAGCAGCTTAGTGGGCGGGGCGGCCTCTGAAGCTTTCTTT	CASSLVGGAASEAFF
.	.	TRBV1	TRBJ2-3	TGCACCAGCAGCCCCACCCCCGACAGGGGCAGCACAGATACGCAGTATTTT	CTSSPTPDRGSTDTQYF
.	.	TRBV7-2	TRBJ1-6	TGTGCCAGCAGCGGCAGGGGATATGGGTCACCCCTCCACTTT	CASSGRGYGSPLHF
TRBD1	few	TRBV6-5	TRBJ1-2	TGTGCCAGCAGTTACTCTAACACAGGGGGCTTTGGCTACACCTTC	CASSYSNTGGFGYTF
.	.	TRBV4-2	TRBJ1-1	TGTGCCAGCAGCCAGGCCTGGAACACTGAAGCTTTCTTT	CASSQAWNTEAFF
TRBD1	.	TRBV4-3	TRBJ1-1	TGCGCCAGCAGCCAAGGGGACAGGCAGAACACTGAAGCTTTCTTT	CASSQGDRQNTEAFF
.	.	TRBV7-9	TRBJ1-3	TGTGCCAGCAGCTCCCCTCAGAGGGTGGGCTTCTCTGGAAACACCATATATTTT	CASSSPQRVGFSGNTIYF
TRBD1	once	TRBV6-1	TRBJ2-7	TGTGCCAGCGGACGGCTGGACAGGGGTTACGAGCAGTACTTC	CASGRLDRGYEQYF
.	.	TRBV29-1	TRBJ1-4	TGCAGCGTTGTCGGCGGGGCAACTAATGAAAAACTGTTTTTT	CSVVGGATNEKLFF
TRBD1	.	TRBV19	TRBJ1-2	TGTGCCAGTAGTCTGACAGGGGGACTCGCTAACTATGGCTACACCTTC	CASSLTGGLANYGYTF
TRBD1	.	TRBV5-1	TRBJ1-6	TGCGCCAGCAGCTTGGATTCGGGACAGAGCCCACCCCTCCACTTT	CASSLDSGQSPPLHF
TRBD2	.	TRBV5-4	TRBJ2-1	TGTGCCAGTCGGGGGGACTTGATAGGCGAGCAGTTCTTC	CASRGDLIGEQFF
TRBD2	few	TRBV27	TRBJ2-7	TGTGCCAGCAGTTCTCTAGCGGGGGGCGCCTACGAGCAGTACTTC	CASSSLAGGAYEQYF
.	.	TRBV5-1	TRBJ1-3	TGCGCCAGCAGCCCAGACTCTGGAAACACCATATATTTT	CASSPDSGNTIYF
TRBD2	few	TRBV19	TRBJ2-5	TGTGCCAGTAGTAGTACCGCGGGGGGGGAGACCCAGTACTTC	CASSSTAGGETQYF
.	.	TRBV6-4	TRBJ1-4	TGTGCCAGCAGTGAGGCAGGGGTAACAACTAATGAAAAACTGTTTTTT	CASSEAGVTTNEKLFF
.	.	TRBV13	TRBJ1-1	TGTGCCACGGCGCGGGACACTGAAGCTTTCTTT	CATARDTEAFF
TRBD1	.	TRBV9	TRBJ2-3	TGTGCCAGCAGCGTAACAGGACAGGGGACAGATACGCAGTATTTT	CASSVTGQGTDTQYF
TRBD1	many	TRBV7-7	TRBJ2-1	TGTGCCAGCAGCCCGGACAGGGACGGCTACAATGAGCAGTTCTTC	CASSPDRDGYNEQFF
.	.	TRBV9	TRBJ2-1	TGTGCCAGCAGCGTAGGAGGGGGGGATGAGCAGTTCTTC	CASSVGGGDEQFF
TRBD1	once	TRBV10-3	TRBJ2-5	TGTGCCATCTCTAGACAGGGCTCGAGTGAGCAGTACTTC	CAISRQGSSEQYF
.	.	TRBV5-5	TRBJ1-5	TGTGCCAGCAGCTTGAATAGTTATCAGCCCCAGCATTTT	CASSLNSYQPQHF
.	.	TRBV4-1	TRBJ1-5	TGCGCCAGCAGCCAGGCAGGACGGGGTAGCAATCAGCCCCAGCATTTT	CASSQAGRGSNQPQHF
.	.	TRBV19	TRBJ2-3	TGTGCCAGTACATGGAGGGGCGCAAAGACAGATACGCAGTATTTT	CASTWRGAKTDTQYF
.	.	TRBV5-8	TRBJ1-2	TGTGCCAGCAGCTCGGGGGACGGACTGCCTAACTATGGCTACACCTTC	CASSSGDGLPNYGYTF
.	.	TRBV6-6	TRBJ1-2	TGTGCCAGCAGTCTTACGGGACAAGGGGCCAATGGCTACACCTTC	CASSLTGQGANGYTF